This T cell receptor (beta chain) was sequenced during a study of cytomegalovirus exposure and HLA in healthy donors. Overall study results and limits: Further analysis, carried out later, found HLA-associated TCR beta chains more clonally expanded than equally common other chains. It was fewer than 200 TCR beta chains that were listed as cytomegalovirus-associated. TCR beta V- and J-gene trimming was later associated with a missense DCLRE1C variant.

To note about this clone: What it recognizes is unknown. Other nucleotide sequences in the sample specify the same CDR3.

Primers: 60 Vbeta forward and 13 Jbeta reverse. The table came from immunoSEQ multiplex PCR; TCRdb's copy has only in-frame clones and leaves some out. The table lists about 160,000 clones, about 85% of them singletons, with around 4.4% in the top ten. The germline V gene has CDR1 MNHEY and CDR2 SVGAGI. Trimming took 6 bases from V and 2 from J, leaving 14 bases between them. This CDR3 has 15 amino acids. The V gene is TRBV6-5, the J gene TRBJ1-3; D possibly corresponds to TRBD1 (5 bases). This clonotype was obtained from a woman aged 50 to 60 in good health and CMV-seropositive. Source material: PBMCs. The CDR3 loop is CASSRVRGAGNTIYF. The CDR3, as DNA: TGTGCCAGCAGCCGAGTCCGGGGGGCTGGAAACACCATATATTTT.